The present T cell receptor (beta chain) was sequenced within a study of STAT5B mutations in CD4+ large granular lymphocyte leukemia. Method: immunoSEQ multiplex PCR; TCRdb's copy keeps in-frame clones and lacks some. The table includes more than 30,000 clones, less than 80% detected once. This clone has a handful of counts. The CDR3 covers 16 residues. Per the germline V gene, CDR1 is KGHSH and CDR2 is LQKENI. V lost 2 bases and J lost 4, with 17 bases in between. The sequence came from a human donor in good health. Sequenced material: CD4+ T cells from blood buffy coats. The chain has TRBV18 and TRBJ1-2, with a tentative D call TRBD1 (5 bases). CDR3 in amino acids: CASSPSGATRPYGYTF. The DNA for the CDR3 is TGTGCCAGCTCACCAAGTGGGGCCACGAGGCCCTATGGCTACACCTTC.